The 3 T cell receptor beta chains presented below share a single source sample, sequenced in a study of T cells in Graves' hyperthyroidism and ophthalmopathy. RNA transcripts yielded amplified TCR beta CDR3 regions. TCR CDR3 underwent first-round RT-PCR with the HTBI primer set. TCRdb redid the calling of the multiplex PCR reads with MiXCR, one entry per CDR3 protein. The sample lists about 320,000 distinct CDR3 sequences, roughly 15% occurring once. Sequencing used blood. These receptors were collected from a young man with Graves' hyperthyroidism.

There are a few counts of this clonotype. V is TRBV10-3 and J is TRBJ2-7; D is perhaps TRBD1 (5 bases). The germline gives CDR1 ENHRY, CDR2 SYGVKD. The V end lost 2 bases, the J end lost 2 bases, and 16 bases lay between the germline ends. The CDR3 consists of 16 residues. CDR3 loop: CAISEGAGKGPYEQYF. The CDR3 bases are TGTGCCATCAGTGAGGGGGCAGGAAAGGGCCCCTACGAGCAGTACTTC.

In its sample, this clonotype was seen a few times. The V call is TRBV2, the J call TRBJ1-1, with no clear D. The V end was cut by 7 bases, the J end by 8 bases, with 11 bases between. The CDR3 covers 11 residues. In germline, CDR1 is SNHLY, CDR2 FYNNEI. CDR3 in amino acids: CASNRAVEAFF. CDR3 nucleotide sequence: TGTGCCAGCAACCGAGCCGTAGAAGCTTTCTTT.

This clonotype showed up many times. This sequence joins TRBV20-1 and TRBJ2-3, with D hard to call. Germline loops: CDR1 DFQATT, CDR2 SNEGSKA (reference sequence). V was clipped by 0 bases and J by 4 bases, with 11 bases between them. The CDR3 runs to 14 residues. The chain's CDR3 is CSARERPRSDTQYF. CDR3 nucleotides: TGCAGTGCTAGAGAGCGCCCCCGATCAGATACGCAGTATTTT.